This T cell receptor (beta chain) was sequenced for a study of T-cell reconstitution after alpha-beta-depleted transplantation in children. This clonotype appeared many times. Unique molecular identifiers featured in how the TCRbeta library was prepared. TCRdb reprocessed the PCR reads via MiXCR and lists one record per CDR3 protein. The sample carries tens of thousands of distinct CDR3 sequences, approximately 11% recorded once. The CDR3 loop spans 13 amino acids. V was shortened by 0 bases and J by 8 bases, with 6 bases between the two germline ends. Germline V gene sequence: CDR1 SGHRS, CDR2 YFSETQ.

The gene calls are TRBV5-1 and TRBJ1-6; D is uncertain. Here the sequenced sample was PBMCs from the stem cell graft donor, taken from the stem cell graft. This TCR derives from a human donor who donated a stem cell graft to a child with chronic granulomatous disease. CDR3 DNA: TGCGCCAGCAGCTTGGACTGGGATTCACCCCTCCACTTT. It specifies CASSLDWDSPLHF.